This T cell receptor beta chain was identified in a study of response to subunit inactivated influenza vaccine. This clonotype appeared a few times. This CDR3 comprises 14 residues. V was cut by 4 bases and J by 0 bases, with 7 bases left in between. The germline CDR1 and CDR2 sequences are LGHDT and YNNKEL (reference sequence). TCRdb re-derived calls from the RT-PCR reads in MiXCR, one entry per CDR3 protein. The table records about 570,000 distinct CDR3 sequences, 11% of them present only once. The same data also contributed to another study, on T cells expressing NK-cell markers. In that study: The authors made TCR beta cDNA libraries by 5'RACE template switching. This switching added a universal primer site and UMIs. HCMV serostatus: seven of eight sequenced donors positive, one negative. The contribution of dominant NKG2C+ clonotypes to CD8+ T cells in a handful of donors was about 1.0-7.0%. Among several donors, these clonotypes also ranked first in the CD3+CD56-NKG2C+ fraction. Whether the expanded NKG2C+ T cell clones recognized HCMV remained unclear.

The gene calls are TRBV3-1 and TRBJ1-5; D not resolved. The sequence came from a middle-aged man who received an inactivated influenza vaccine. The source was PBMCs from blood, collected on the day of vaccination. The CDR3 loop is CASSRCDSNQPQHF. The DNA for the CDR3 is TGTGCCAGCAGCCGGTGCGATAGCAATCAGCCCCAGCATTTT.